This T cell receptor beta chain came from a study of regulatory T cells in long-lasting Graves disease. iRepertoire HTBI primers and Arm-PCR of CDR3 regions built TCR beta libraries. TCRdb used MiXCR to reprocess the multiplex PCR reads, holding one entry per CDR3 protein. The data contain about 420,000 distinct CDR3 sequences, around 24% of them singletons. As for this clonotype: Its specificity is not known.

Notes on the study in general: Whereas 950 to 1,000 public clonotypes were shared by new patients, persistent patients shared more, at a few thousand.

Time point reported: persistent/refractory GD, antithyroid drugs over 5 years with positive TRAb. PBMCs provided the RNA from which the TCR library was made. The origin of this receptor is a female donor with Graves disease. This specimen consisted of peripheral blood mononuclear cells (PBMCs), obtained when the disease was refractory, from a patient treated with antithyroid drugs.

CDR3 coding DNA: TGTGCCAGCAGCCCACAGGGAATTAAAGGCTACACCTTC. Translating gives CASSPQGIKGYTF. The rearrangement links TRBV5-4 to TRBJ1-2; D is perhaps TRBD1 (6 bases). V was shortened by 4 bases and J by 8 bases, with 15 bases between the two germline ends. The CDR3 contains 13 residues. Germline values: CDR1 SGHNT, CDR2 YYREEE (reference sequence).